The 9 T cell receptor beta chains reported below all come from one sample, sequenced in a study of T cells after yellow fever vaccination. A single record per CDR3 protein comes from TCRdb applying MiXCR to the 5' RACE reads. The table lists around 100,000 distinct CDR3 sequences, around 5.8% of them singletons. The sequencing here drew on CD8+ T cells sorted from PBMCs, taken 10 days after the yellow fever booster vaccination. All receptors derive from a young man who received the YFV17D yellow fever vaccine.

At least ten counts were recorded for this clonotype. The gene calls are TRBV23-1 and TRBJ2-2, with 8 bases matching TRBD1. TRBV23-1 is sorted into the ORF group, with uncertain function. Trimming cost V 6 bases and J 5 bases; bases outside gene matches: 11. The CDR3 consists of 16 residues. The CDR3 protein is CASRDPQGARTGELFF. Here the CDR3 DNA reads TGCGCCAGCAGAGACCCCCAGGGGGCGCGAACCGGGGAGCTGTTTTTT.

This clonotype has a handful of counts. The chain joins TRBV9 to TRBJ2-7; 9 positions agree with TRBD2. V shed 0 bases, J shed 3 bases, and the junction held 1 base outside the gene matches. This CDR3 region has 14 residues. The V gene's germline CDR1 is SGDLS and CDR2 YYNGEE. The CDR3 region has the DNA TGTGCCAGCAGCGTAGCGACTAGCGGCTACGAGCAGTACTTC. This translates into CASSVATSGYEQYF.

The table lists this clonotype with a few counts. V gene TRBV20-1 combines with J gene TRBJ2-7, with TRBD1 as a possible D gene (6 bases). The CDR3 has 12 amino acids. The germline CDR1 and CDR2 sequences are DFQATT and SNEGSKA (reference sequence). V lost 8 bases and J 3 bases, leaving 14 bases between the germline ends. The CDR3 DNA reads TGCAGTCCCTATGACAGGAGCTACGAGCAGTACGTC. Its translation: CSPYDRSYEQYV.

This clonotype showed up just a few times. The chain carries TRBV4-3 and TRBJ1-4; no definite D call. In germline, CDR1 is LGHNA, CDR2 YSLEER. The length of the CDR3 is 17 residues. Trimming pared 0 bases from V and 6 bases from J, leaving 17 bases between. The chain's CDR3 is CASSQEGGSGTYEKLFF. In DNA form, the CDR3 reads TGCGCCAGCAGCCAAGAAGGAGGTTCAGGAACGTATGAAAAACTGTTTTTT.

This clonotype has a handful of counts. The V call is TRBV20-1, the J call TRBJ2-5, with D perhaps matching TRBD1 or TRBD2 (6 bases each). Germline lookup yields CDR1 DFQATT and CDR2 SNEGSKA (reference sequence). The CDR3 loop spans 16 amino acids. Trimming stripped 0 bases from V and 0 bases from J, with 14 bases between. This CDR3 reads CSARDLGGGDQETQYF. In nucleotides, the CDR3 is TGCAGTGCTAGAGATCTGGGGGGCGGAGACCAAGAGACCCAGTACTTC.

This clonotype came up a few times. V usage is TRBV6-1 and J usage is TRBJ1-1; D gene uncertain. Trimming removed 8 bases from V and 0 bases from J, with 13 bases in between. The germline V gene has CDR1 MNHNS and CDR2 SASEGT. The CDR3 sequence is 14 residues long. The CDR3 DNA follows: TGTGCCAGCGACGCAGCCCGCGTGAACACTGAAGCTTTCTTT. Translation: CASDAARVNTEAFF.

J is TRBJ2-7 and V is TRBV4-1; D gene unclear. V shed 3 bases and J shed 3 bases, with 9 bases lying between them. Germline loops: CDR1 MGHRA, CDR2 YSYEKL. The CDR3 runs 13 residues. The CDR3 reads CASSHTLDYEQYF. The CDR3 DNA reads TGCGCCAGCAGCCATACACTTGACTACGAGCAGTACTTC.

The chain carries TRBV11-2 and TRBJ2-1; 9 bases align to TRBD2. CDR3 length equals 17 residues. V was clipped by 5 bases and J by 4 bases; unmatched bases: 12. Looked up from germline, CDR1 is SGHAT and CDR2 is FQNNGV. The CDR3 DNA is TGTGCCAGCAGCGAAGCTAGCGGGACTATCCTATACAATGAGCAGTTCTTC. Protein product: CASSEASGTILYNEQFF. Together with reference TRBV11-2 and TRBJ2-1, the CDR3 gives the full variable domain: EAGVAQSPRYKIIEKRQSVAFWCNPISGHATLYWYQQILGQGPKLLIQFQNNGVVDDSQLPKDRFSAERLKGVDSTLKIQPAKLEDSAVYLCASSEASGTILYNEQFFGPGTRLTVL.

The chain recombines TRBV7-9 with TRBJ2-1; TRBD1 matches 11 bases. CDR3 length equals 16 residues. V gave up 6 bases and J gave up 3 bases; unmatched junction bases: 7. The germline V gene has CDR1 SEHNR and CDR2 FQNEAQ (reference sequence). The CDR3 reads CASSNSGTGGYNEQFF. The CDR3 region has the DNA TGTGCCAGCAGTAACTCCGGGACAGGGGGCTACAATGAGCAGTTCTTC.